The 8 T cell receptor beta chains below were found in one sample sequenced in a study of blood T cell repertoires in COVID-19. TCRdb's table, derived via immunoSEQ multiplex PCR, lists solely in-frame clones and lacks some. The sample has about 300,000 clones, around 88% seen once. Material: peripheral blood. The origin of the receptors is a man aged 35-49 years with acute or convalescent COVID-19.

The chain is built from TRBV5-1 and TRBJ2-7, with 9 bases that match TRBD1. The CDR3 extends over 16 amino acids. The V gene end was trimmed by 4 bases and the J gene end by 2 bases; junction bases not matched to a gene: 10. In germline, CDR1 is SGHRS, CDR2 YFSETQ. Written as DNA, the CDR3 is TGCGCCAGCAGCCCCATCCCGGGACAGGGCCCCTACGAGCAGTACTTC. It specifies CASSPIPGQGPYEQYF.

The V call is TRBV29-1, the J call TRBJ2-5; 7 positions match TRBD1. The germline V gene encodes CDR1 SQVTM and CDR2 ANQGSEA. J gave up 1 base and V 8 bases, and 7 bases lay outside the gene matches. The CDR3 is 13 residues long. The CDR3 nucleotides are TGCAGCACTTTGGGGGACAGCCAAGAGACCCAGTACTTC. It yields the protein CSTLGDSQETQYF.

The J gene is TRBJ1-1, the V gene TRBV29-1; TRBD1 might be the D (5 bases). Germline lookup yields CDR1 SQVTM and CDR2 ANQGSEA. The CDR3 is 14 residues long. With 3 bases removed from V and 5 bases from J, the gap between germline ends came to 16 bases. CDR3 region: CSVDGRRGATEAFF. Written as DNA, the CDR3 is TGCAGCGTTGATGGAAGGAGGGGAGCAACTGAAGCTTTCTTT.

The chain employs TRBV20-1 and TRBJ2-3, with D perhaps TRBD1 (5 bases). The V end was cut by 6 bases, the J end by 5 bases, with 15 bases between. The CDR3 runs 13 residues. Germline assignment: CDR1 DFQATT and CDR2 SNEGSKA (reference sequence). For the CDR3, the DNA is TGCAGTGCCAGTCCAGGGAAGGGAGATACGCAGTATTTT. The encoded protein is CSASPGKGDTQYF.

The rearrangement links TRBV14 to TRBJ2-3; a weak D match, TRBD1 (5 bases). The germline V gene encodes CDR1 SGHDN and CDR2 FVKESK. CDR3 length: 13 amino acids. The V end lost 2 bases, the J end lost 8 bases, and 11 bases lay between the germline ends. The CDR3: CASSQQGLGTQYF. The CDR3 nucleotides are TGTGCCAGCAGCCAACAGGGTTTAGGTACGCAGTATTTT.

J is TRBJ1-1 and V is TRBV2, with D uncertain. V lost 4 bases, J lost 5 bases, and 11 bases lay in between. The CDR3 loop spans 13 amino acids. Germline assignment: CDR1 SNHLY and CDR2 FYNNEI. The CDR3 nucleotides are TGTGCCAGCAGTGCGATGACAATGACTGAAGCTTTCTTT. Protein: CASSAMTMTEAFF.

This rearrangement joins TRBV5-1 to TRBJ2-2, with D maybe TRBD2 (7 bases). Germline CDR1 SGHRS, CDR2 YFSETQ. V gave up 4 bases and J gave up 4 bases, with 17 bases separating them. The CDR3 runs 16 residues. The CDR3 region is CASSPVAGAGTGELFF. The CDR3 nucleotides are TGCGCCAGCAGCCCCGTGGCGGGGGCGGGCACCGGGGAGCTGTTTTTT.

The rearrangement joins TRBV7-6 to TRBJ1-4; 8 bases align to TRBD1. Germline loops: CDR1 SGHVS, CDR2 FNYEAQ. After removal of 5 bases from V and 5 bases from J, the junction contained 7 bases not matched to a gene. CDR3 length equals 15 residues. CDR3 amino acids: CASSPETGENEKLFF. In DNA form, the CDR3 reads TGTGCCAGCAGCCCAGAGACAGGGGAAAATGAAAAACTGTTTTTT.